Reported below is one T cell receptor beta chain. This sample was included in a study of cytotoxic CD8 clonotypes in ibrutinib-treated CLL. TCRdb keeps only in-frame clones here, not all; method: immunoSEQ multiplex PCR. The table has approximately 100,000 clones, about 58% seen once. The CDR3 loop spans 15 amino acids. The J segment lost 6 bases and the V segment lost 5 bases, leaving 7 bases of the junction unmatched. Germline lookup yields CDR1 SGHTA and CDR2 FQGNSA. The receptor was derived from a human donor with chronic lymphocytic leukemia. Sequenced material: PBMCs, taken after 24 months of ibrutinib treatment. This chain connects TRBV7-2 to TRBJ1-5, with TRBD1 matching over 10 bases. The CDR3 coding sequence is TGTGCCAGCAGCCGCGGGACAGGGGAAGCTCAGCCCCAGCATTTT. Encoded protein: CASSRGTGEAQPQHF. The full variable domain, in which reference TRBV7-2 and TRBJ1-5 provide the parts outside the CDR3, is GAGVSQSPSNKVTEKGKDVELRCDPISGHTALYWYRQSLGQGLEFLIYFQGNSAPDKSGLPSDRFSAERTGGSVSTLTIQRTQQEDSAVYLCASSRGTGEAQPQHFGDGTRLSIL.